This TCR beta chain was found in a study of tumor-infiltrating lymphocytes in primary liver carcinoma. Study-level results: Bulk unsorted samples prevented comparison of CD4+ and CD8+ repertoires.

RNA isolated from unsorted whole blood supplied the blood RNA, with germline DNA also extracted. No treatment had been given to the patients, who were chronically infected with HBV. The authors made TCR beta cDNA from about 500 ng total RNA with a constant-region primer. Construction of TCR beta libraries relied on three successive nested multiplex PCR rounds employing slightly modified ARM-PCR. Both of the initial two PCR rounds ran for roughly 11 cycles and employed TRBV1-TRBV30 forward primers alongside a C-beta reverse primer. TCRdb re-called the multiplex PCR reads through MiXCR, storing one row per CDR3 protein. The data hold 250,000 to 350,000 distinct CDR3 sequences, with 58% observed a single time. This clonotype showed up many times. Its antigen remains unknown. V lost 4 bases, J lost 4 bases, and 16 bases lay in between. Germline loops: CDR1 MNHEY, CDR2 SVGAGI. There are 15 residues in the CDR3.

The sample consisted of peripheral blood. V usage is TRBV6-5 and J usage is TRBJ1-2; possibly TRBD1 for D (5 bases). This sequence originates from a woman aged 25-40 years with primary liver carcinoma and hepatitis B virus infection. CDR3 sequence: CASSSPSGASYGYTF. In DNA form, the CDR3 reads TGTGCCAGCAGTTCACCATCCGGGGCGAGCTATGGCTACACCTTC.